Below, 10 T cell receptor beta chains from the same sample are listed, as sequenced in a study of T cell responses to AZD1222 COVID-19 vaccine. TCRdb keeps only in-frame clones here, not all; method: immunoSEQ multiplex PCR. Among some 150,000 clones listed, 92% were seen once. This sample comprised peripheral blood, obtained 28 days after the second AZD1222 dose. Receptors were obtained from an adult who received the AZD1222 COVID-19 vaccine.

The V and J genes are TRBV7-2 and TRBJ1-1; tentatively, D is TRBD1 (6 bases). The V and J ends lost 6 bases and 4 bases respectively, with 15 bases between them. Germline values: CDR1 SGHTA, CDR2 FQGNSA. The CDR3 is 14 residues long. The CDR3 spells CASRAGQSPTEAFF. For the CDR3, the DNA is TGTGCCAGCAGAGCGGGACAATCGCCCACTGAAGCTTTCTTT.

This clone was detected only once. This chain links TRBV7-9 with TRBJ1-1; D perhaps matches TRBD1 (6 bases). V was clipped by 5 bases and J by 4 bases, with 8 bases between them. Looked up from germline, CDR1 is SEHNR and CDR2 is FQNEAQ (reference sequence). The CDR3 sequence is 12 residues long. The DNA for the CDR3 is TGTGCCAGCAGCCCAGGGGTCACTGAAGCTTTCTTT. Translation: CASSPGVTEAFF.

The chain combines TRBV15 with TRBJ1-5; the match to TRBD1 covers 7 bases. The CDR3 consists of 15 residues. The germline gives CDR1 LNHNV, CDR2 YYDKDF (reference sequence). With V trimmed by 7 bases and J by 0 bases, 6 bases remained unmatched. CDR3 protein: CATTQTGYSNQPQHF. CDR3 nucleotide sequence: TGTGCCACCACTCAGACAGGGTATAGCAATCAGCCCCAGCATTTT.

DNA for the CDR3: TGTGCCAGCCGCACGGGGGTAGGGAATGAAAAACTGTTTTTT. This translates into CASRTGVGNEKLFF. The J gene is TRBJ1-4, the V gene TRBV7-2; tentatively, D is TRBD1 (5 bases). V was trimmed by 8 bases and J by 5 bases, leaving 15 bases between them. The CDR3 consists of 14 residues. Looked up from germline, CDR1 is SGHTA and CDR2 is FQGNSA.

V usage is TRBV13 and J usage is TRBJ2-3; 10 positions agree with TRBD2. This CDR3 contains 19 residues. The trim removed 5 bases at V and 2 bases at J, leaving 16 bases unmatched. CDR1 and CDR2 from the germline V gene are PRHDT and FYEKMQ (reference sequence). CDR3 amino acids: CASSPVGASGSGYTDTQYF. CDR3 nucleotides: TGTGCCAGCAGCCCCGTAGGGGCTAGCGGGAGTGGGTACACAGATACGCAGTATTTT. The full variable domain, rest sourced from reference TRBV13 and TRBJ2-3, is AAGVIQSPRHLIKEKRETATLKCYPIPRHDTVYWYQQGPGQDPQFLISFYEKMQSDKGSIPDRFSAQQFSDYHSELNMSSLELGDSALYFCASSPVGASGSGYTDTQYFGPGTRLTVL.

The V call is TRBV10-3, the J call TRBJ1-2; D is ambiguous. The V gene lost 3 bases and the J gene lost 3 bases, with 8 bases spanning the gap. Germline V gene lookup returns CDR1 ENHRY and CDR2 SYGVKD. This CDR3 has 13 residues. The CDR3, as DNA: TGTGCCATCAGTGACGGAGGGTACTATGGCTACACCTTC. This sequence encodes CAISDGGYYGYTF.

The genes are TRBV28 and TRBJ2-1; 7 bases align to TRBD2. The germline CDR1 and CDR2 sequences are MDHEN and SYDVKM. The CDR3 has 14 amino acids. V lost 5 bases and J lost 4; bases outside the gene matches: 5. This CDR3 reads CASSPTSVYNEQFF. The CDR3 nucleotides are TGTGCCAGCAGTCCCACTAGCGTTTACAATGAGCAGTTCTTC.

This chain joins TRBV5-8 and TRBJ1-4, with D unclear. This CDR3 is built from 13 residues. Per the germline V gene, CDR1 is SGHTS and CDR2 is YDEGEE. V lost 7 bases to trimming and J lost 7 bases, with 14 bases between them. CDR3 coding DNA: TGTGCCAGCTTGCTTCGCAATTCTGAAAAACTGTTTTTT. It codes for CASLLRNSEKLFF.

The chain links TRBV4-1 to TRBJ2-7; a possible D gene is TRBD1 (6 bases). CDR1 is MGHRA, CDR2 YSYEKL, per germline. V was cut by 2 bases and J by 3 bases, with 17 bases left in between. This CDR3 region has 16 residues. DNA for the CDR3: TGCGCCAGCAGCCAACGAACTTCAGGGGTGGGCTACGAGCAGTACTTC. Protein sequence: CASSQRTSGVGYEQYF.

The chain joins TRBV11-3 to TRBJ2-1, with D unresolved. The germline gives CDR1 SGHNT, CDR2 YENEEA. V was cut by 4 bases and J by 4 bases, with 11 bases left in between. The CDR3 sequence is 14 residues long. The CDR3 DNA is TGTGCCAGCAGCTCGCGTGTTGGATACAATGAGCAGTTCTTC. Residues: CASSSRVGYNEQFF.